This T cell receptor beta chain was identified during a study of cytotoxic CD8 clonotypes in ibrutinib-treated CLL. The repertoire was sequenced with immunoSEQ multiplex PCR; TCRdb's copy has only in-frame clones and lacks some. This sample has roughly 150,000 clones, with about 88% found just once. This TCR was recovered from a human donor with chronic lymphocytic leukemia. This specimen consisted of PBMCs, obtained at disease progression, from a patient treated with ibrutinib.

The CDR3 region has the DNA TGCGCCAGCAGCTTGGCTGGCGCGGCGCAGTACTTC. This encodes CASSLAGAAQYF. The rearrangement links TRBV5-1 to TRBJ2-7, with unresolved D. This CDR3 has 12 residues. With 0 bases removed from V and 9 bases from J, the gap between germline ends came to 10 bases. Germline V gene data show CDR1 as SGHRS and CDR2 as YFSETQ.